The rows below give T cell receptor beta chains drawn from one sample of a study of shared clonotypes between healthy human individuals. TCRdb keeps only in-frame clones here, not all; method: immunoSEQ multiplex PCR. The sample shows some 580,000 clones, 95% to 98% of them seen only once. Sequencing used naive CD8+ T cells sorted from blood. The receptors come from a man aged 25-45 years in good health. CDR3s include the opening cysteine and the closing phenylalanine or tryptophan. The D gene is left open where the match is weak. Some rows have no size entry. The others give once, few or many, or a class for an expanded clone.

clone_size | j_call | v_call | d_call | cdr3_nt | cdr3_aa
- | TRBJ2-7 | TRBV5-1 | - | TGCGCCAGCAGCCTTGGCACGGGCTACGAGCAGTACTTC | CASSLGTGYEQYF
- | TRBJ2-7 | TRBV28 | - | TGTGCCAGCAGAGAGCGACAGGAGCACTACGAGCAGTACTTC | CASRERQEHYEQYF
- | TRBJ2-5 | TRBV9 | - | TGTGCCAGCAGCGGAGGAGGAGGGGGCACTCGGGAGACCCAGTACTTC | CASSGGGGGTRETQYF
- | TRBJ2-7 | TRBV7-9 | - | TGTGCCAGCATTGGGACAACCTACGAGCAGTACTTC | CASIGTTYEQYF
- | TRBJ1-1 | TRBV5-6 | - | TGTGCCAGCAGCTTGACGAACACTGAAGCTTTCTTT | CASSLTNTEAFF
- | TRBJ2-5 | TRBV5-1 | - | TGCGCCAGCATCCCAACCAGGGGTGAAGGGGAAGAGACCCAGTACTTC | CASIPTRGEGEETQYF
- | TRBJ2-5 | TRBV5-6 | TRBD2 | TGTGCCAGCAGCAAGGGACTAGTTGAAGAGACCCAGTACTTC | CASSKGLVEETQYF
- | TRBJ2-7 | TRBV7-9 | - | TGTGCCAGCAGCTTAGTCGGGGGAACTGACGAGCAGTACTTC | CASSLVGGTDEQYF
- | TRBJ2-7 | TRBV7-9 | TRBD2 | TGTGCCAGCAGCTTAGATAGCGGGAGCCTGAGGAGATACGAGCAGTACTTC | CASSLDSGSLRRYEQYF
- | TRBJ2-7 | TRBV6-1 | TRBD1 | TGTGCCATTGACAGGGGGCCCTACGAGCAGTACTTC | CAIDRGPYEQYF
- | TRBJ2-1 | TRBV27 | TRBD1 | TGTGCCAGCAGTTTATTTCTGACAGGGGCTAGGAATGAGCAGTTCTTC | CASSLFLTGARNEQFF
- | TRBJ1-2 | TRBV6-5 | - | TGTGCCAGCAGTTACTCAGGGGAGCATGGCTACACCTTC | CASSYSGEHGYTF
- | TRBJ2-7 | TRBV5-4 | - | TGTGCCAGCAGCTCCGCCTTGGGGACAGAGCAGTACTTC | CASSSALGTEQYF
- | TRBJ2-7 | TRBV14 | TRBD2 | TGTGCCAGCACCCCAAGGGGTAGCGGGAGTCCTTACCCCTACGAGCAGTACTTC | CASTPRGSGSPYPYEQYF
- | TRBJ1-1 | TRBV4-1 | - | TGCGCCAGCAGCATCCGGGCCGGGCTACTCGAAGCTTTCTTT | CASSIRAGLLEAFF
- | TRBJ1-3 | TRBV7-9 | TRBD1 | TGTGCCAGCAGGGACAGGGGGCTTGAAAACACCATATATTTT | CASRDRGLENTIYF
- | TRBJ2-1 | TRBV29-1 | - | TGCAGCGTTCAAGCGGGCAGGGACTATGAGCAGTTCTTC | CSVQAGRDYEQFF
- | TRBJ2-2 | TRBV6-1 | TRBD2 | TGTGCCAGCAGTGCCAGCCCTGGGACTAGCGGGCTCACCGGGGAGCTGTTTTTT | CASSASPGTSGLTGELFF
- | TRBJ1-1 | TRBV27 | - | TGTGCCAGCAGTTTATCGGGTATATTAACAGGGTGGTCCACTGAAGCTTTCTTT | CASSLSGILTGWSTEAFF
- | TRBJ2-6 | TRBV7-9 | TRBD1 | TGTGCCAGCAGCTCGGTCTCGGACAGGTTCAACGTCCTGACTTTC | CASSSVSDRFNVLTF
- | TRBJ2-1 | TRBV9 | - | TGTGCCAGCAGCGGACTGAAAAACAACAATGAGCAGTTCTTC | CASSGLKNNNEQFF
- | TRBJ2-7 | TRBV14 | - | TGTGCCAGCAGCCACGCAGGGGATAGCTACGAGCAGTACTTC | CASSHAGDSYEQYF
once | TRBJ2-3 | TRBV29-1 | TRBD2 | TGCAGCGGCAGCACCGGGACTAGCGGGAGACTCGATACGCAGTATTTT | CSGSTGTSGRLDTQYF
- | TRBJ2-7 | TRBV11-2 | - | TGTGCCAGCAGCTTGGACTTATACGAGCAGTACTTC | CASSLDLYEQYF
- | TRBJ2-5 | TRBV5-1 | - | TGCGCCAGCAGCTTTGAGGCCCAACAAGAGACCCAGTACTTC | CASSFEAQQETQYF
- | TRBJ1-1 | TRBV7-6 | - | TGTGCCAGCAGCTTAAGTTTAAGATTGTTCGTTTGTGCCGCTGAAGCTTTCTTT | CASSLSLRLFVCAAEAFF
- | TRBJ2-3 | TRBV7-9 | - | TGTGCCAGCAGCTTAGTGGTGGAAACTAGCACAGATACGCAGTATTTT | CASSLVVETSTDTQYF
- | TRBJ2-5 | TRBV7-9 | - | TGTGCCAGCAGCTTATGGGGTTTCGGGCAAGAGACCCAGTACTTC | CASSLWGFGQETQYF
- | TRBJ2-1 | TRBV5-5 | - | TGTGCCAGCAGCTTGGCCCCCCCTACTAGGTTGGAGCAGTTCTTC | CASSLAPPTRLEQFF
once | TRBJ1-5 | TRBV28 | - | TGTGCCAGCAGTTTATTGGCACTGAATCAGCCCCAGCATTTT | CASSLLALNQPQHF
- | TRBJ2-5 | TRBV5-1 | - | TGCGCCAGCAGCGACACGAACCAAGAGACCCAGTACTTC | CASSDTNQETQYF
- | TRBJ1-4 | TRBV7-2 | TRBD1 | TGTGCCAGCAGCTCCCCCGGGACAGTTAATGAAAAACTGTTTTTT | CASSSPGTVNEKLFF
- | TRBJ2-1 | TRBV10-3 | - | TGTGCCATCAGTGAAGGGATATTATCGTATGAGCAGTTCTTC | CAISEGILSYEQFF
once | TRBJ2-1 | TRBV7-6 | TRBD2 | TGTGCCAGCAGCTTATATAGTTATGGCGGGAGGGGTAATGAGCAGTTCTTC | CASSLYSYGGRGNEQFF
- | TRBJ2-7 | TRBV27 | - | TGTGCCAGCAGGGGGGACTTCCCCTACGAGCAGTACTTC | CASRGDFPYEQYF
once | TRBJ1-1 | TRBV15 | - | TGTGCCACCAGTCCCCGGGCCACGGGCTCTGAAGCTTTCTTT | CATSPRATGSEAFF
- | TRBJ2-3 | TRBV19 | - | TGTGCCAGTAGTATGTATGGGGATGATACGCAGTATTTT | CASSMYGDDTQYF
- | TRBJ2-1 | TRBV10-3 | TRBD1 | TGTGCCATCAGTGAGGGGACAGGGGGAAGGAATAGTGAGCAGTTCTTC | CAISEGTGGRNSEQFF
- | TRBJ2-1 | TRBV6-5 | TRBD2 | TGTGCCAGCAGTTCCCTAGCGGGAGGCAGCAATGAGCAGTTCTTC | CASSSLAGGSNEQFF
once | TRBJ2-1 | TRBV2 | TRBD2 | TGTGCCAGCTCGGGAGGGTTGGGTGAGCAGTTCTTC | CASSGGLGEQFF
- | TRBJ1-1 | TRBV6-5 | - | TGTGCCAGCAGTTACAGGCGCAGGACGTACACTGAAGCTTTCTTT | CASSYRRRTYTEAFF
- | TRBJ2-1 | TRBV27 | - | TGTGCCAGCGGGCGCTCGACCTACAATGAGCAGTTCTTC | CASGRSTYNEQFF
- | TRBJ2-7 | TRBV7-9 | - | TGTGCCAGCAGCTTCACGGGAGTAAACGAGCAGTACTTC | CASSFTGVNEQYF
- | TRBJ1-1 | TRBV29-1 | - | TGCAGCGTCACGGGGATCGAGGTGGGGGCTTTCTTT | CSVTGIEVGAFF